Listed below are T cell receptor beta chains from one sample, sequenced in a study of identical twins. In TCRdb, the 5' RACE reads were re-called with MiXCR into one record per CDR3 protein. The sample gives about 570,000 distinct CDR3 sequences, 9.6% of which show up once; approximately 3.2% is in the top ten. The sample was also reused in another study, on yellow fever vaccine responses in identical twins.

The sequenced sample was PBMCs. The receptor set was obtained from a woman between 18 and 29 years old in good health. Each CDR3 is given with its conserved first and last residue. Fields, in order: J gene, V gene, clone size, D gene, CDR3 protein, CDR3 DNA. The D gene is left open where the match is weak. Expanded clones get a size class; other rows say once, few or many, or leave the size out.

>TRBJ2-7|TRBV20-1|many|TRBD2
CSARPERGAYVEQYF
TGCAGTGCTAGACCTGAGCGGGGGGCATACGTAGAGCAGTACTTC
>TRBJ1-1|TRBV12-3/TRBV12-4|many|.
CASRRPSPTRGHTEAFF
TGTGCCAGCAGGAGACCCTCTCCTACCCGGGGGCACACTGAAGCTTTCTTT
>TRBJ1-5|TRBV6-5|many|.
CASSYSSLVPSQPQHF
TGTGCCAGCAGTTACTCTAGTCTGGTCCCCAGTCAGCCCCAGCATTTT
>TRBJ2-1|TRBV20-1|.|.
CSPQSPGNNEQFF
TGCAGTCCCCAGAGTCCGGGGAACAATGAGCAGTTCTTC
>TRBJ2-1|TRBV29-1|many|TRBD2
CSVWTSGRIDEQFF
TGCAGCGTGTGGACTAGCGGGAGAATCGATGAGCAGTTCTTC
>TRBJ2-7|TRBV20-1|.|.
CSAAHGGYYEQYF
TGCAGTGCAGCCCATGGCGGTTACTACGAGCAGTACTTC
>TRBJ2-5|TRBV12-3/TRBV12-4|.|TRBD2
CASSLAISGERRGETQYF
TGTGCCAGCAGTTTAGCGATTAGCGGGGAGCGACGTGGGGAGACCCAGTACTTC
>TRBJ1-1|TRBV6-1|many|.
CASSETWGADTEAFF
TGTGCCAGCAGTGAGACTTGGGGGGCAGACACTGAAGCTTTCTTT
>TRBJ2-7|TRBV5-1|many|.
CASSLEAGRSEQYF
TGCGCCAGCAGCTTGGAGGCGGGGAGGAGCGAGCAGTACTTC
>TRBJ2-5|TRBV4-2|many|TRBD2
CASSQGLAGGQETQYF
TGCGCCAGCAGCCAAGGACTAGCGGGAGGACAAGAGACCCAGTACTTC
>TRBJ2-3|TRBV7-2|many|.
CASSLRPGLDTQYF
TGTGCCAGCAGCTTAAGACCGGGGCTAGATACGCAGTATTTT
>TRBJ1-3|TRBV12-3/TRBV12-4|few|.
CASSLSPNGNTIYF
TGTGCCAGCAGTTTATCTCCCAACGGAAACACCATATATTTT
>TRBJ2-2|TRBV14|.|.
CASSRTRAGELFF
TGTGCCAGCAGCCGAACGAGAGCCGGGGAGCTGTTTTTT
>TRBJ2-3|TRBV6-1|few|TRBD1
CASRRQGPDTQYF
TGTGCCAGCAGGAGACAGGGCCCAGATACGCAGTATTTT
>TRBJ2-5|TRBV3-1|.|TRBD1
CASSPDRKETQYF
TGTGCCAGCAGCCCGGACAGGAAAGAGACCCAGTACTTC
>TRBJ2-3|TRBV5-1|many|.
CASRIGGDTQYF
TGCGCCAGCAGAATTGGAGGAGATACGCAGTATTTT
>TRBJ1-6|TRBV6-5|many|.
CASNGLGSPLHF
TGTGCCAGCAATGGTCTGGGTTCACCCCTCCACTTT
>TRBJ2-1|TRBV5-1|.|TRBD1
CASSLDRWTNNEQFF
TGCGCCAGCAGCCTGGACAGGTGGACGAACAATGAGCAGTTCTTC
>TRBJ2-3|TRBV20-1|.|TRBD2
CSARRAGVTDTQYF
TGCAGTGCTAGAAGAGCGGGAGTGACAGATACGCAGTATTTT
>TRBJ2-7|TRBV7-8|few|.
CASSLALIPGAPREQYF
TGTGCCAGCAGCTTAGCCTTGATTCCAGGGGCTCCTAGGGAGCAGTACTTC
>TRBJ2-2|TRBV19|many|.
CASSIGQRTGELFF
TGTGCCAGTAGTATTGGGCAGCGTACCGGGGAGCTGTTTTTT
>TRBJ2-1|TRBV7-2|many|TRBD1
CASSLAGQSSSYNEQFF
TGTGCCAGCAGCTTAGCGGGACAGTCCAGCTCCTACAATGAGCAGTTCTTC
>TRBJ1-5|TRBV4-3|few|TRBD1
CASSQRTGVQPQHF
TGCGCCAGCAGCCAAAGGACAGGGGTTCAGCCCCAGCATTTT
>TRBJ2-3|TRBV13|many|.
CASSYLAADTQYF
TGTGCCAGCAGCTATTTAGCGGCAGATACGCAGTATTTT
>TRBJ2-7|TRBV4-2|.|TRBD1
CASSHEPGTGIFNNEQYF
TGTGCCAGCAGCCACGAACCCGGGACAGGGATATTCAACAACGAGCAGTACTTC
>TRBJ1-3|TRBV6-1|many|.
CASSPKGLGNTIYF
TGTGCCAGCAGCCCCAAGGGGCTAGGAAACACCATATATTTT